Here is one T cell receptor (beta chain) with its context. An end of the junction differs from the germline gene, which may be a read error. CDR1 PRHDT and CDR2 FYEKMQ come from the germline V gene (reference sequence). The CDR3 is 16 residues long. This entry comes from a study of T cells after yellow fever vaccination. TCRdb itself ran the 5' RACE reads through MiXCR, one entry per CDR3 protein. The sample records 310,000 or so distinct CDR3 sequences, 6.8% being singletons. The chain has TRBV13 and TRBJ2-3; 14 bases line up with TRBD2. This TCR was recovered from a man aged 18 to 29 who received the YFV17D yellow fever vaccine. Sequences were derived from PBMCs, sampled roughly 46 days after the first yellow fever vaccination. The CDR3 spells CASSPGTSGGTATQYF. CDR3 DNA: TGTGCCAGCAGCCCCGGGACTAGCGGGGGAACAGCTACGCAGTATTTT.